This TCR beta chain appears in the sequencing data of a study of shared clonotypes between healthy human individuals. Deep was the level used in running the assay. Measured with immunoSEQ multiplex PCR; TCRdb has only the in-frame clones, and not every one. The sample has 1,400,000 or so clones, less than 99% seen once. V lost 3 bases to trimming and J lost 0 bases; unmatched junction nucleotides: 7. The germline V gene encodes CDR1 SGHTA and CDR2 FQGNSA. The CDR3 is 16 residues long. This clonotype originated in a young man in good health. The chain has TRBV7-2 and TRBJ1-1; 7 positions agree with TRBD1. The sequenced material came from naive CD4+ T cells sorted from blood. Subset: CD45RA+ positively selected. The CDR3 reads CASSLGVDRLNTEAFF. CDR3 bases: TGTGCCAGCAGCTTGGGTGTGGACAGGTTGAACACTGAAGCTTTCTTT.